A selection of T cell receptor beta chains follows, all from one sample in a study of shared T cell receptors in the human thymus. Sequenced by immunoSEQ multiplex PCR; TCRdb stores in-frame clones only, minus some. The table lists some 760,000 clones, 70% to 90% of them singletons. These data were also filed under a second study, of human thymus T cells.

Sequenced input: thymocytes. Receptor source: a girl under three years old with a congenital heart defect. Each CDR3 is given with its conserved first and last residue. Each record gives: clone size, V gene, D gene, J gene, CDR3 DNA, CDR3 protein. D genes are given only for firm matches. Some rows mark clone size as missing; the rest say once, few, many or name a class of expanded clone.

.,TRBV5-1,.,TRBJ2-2,TGCGCCAGCAGCTTGGAGGGGTACACCGGGGAGCTGTTTTTT,CASSLEGYTGELFF
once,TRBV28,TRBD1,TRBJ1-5,TGTGCCAGCAGTCTGTTCGGACAGGGGGGCAATCAGCCCCAGCATTTT,CASSLFGQGGNQPQHF
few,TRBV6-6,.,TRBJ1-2,TGTGCCAGCAGTCAGTCTCGGAGAGGCTACACCTTC,CASSQSRRGYTF
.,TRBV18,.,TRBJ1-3,TGTGCCAGCTCACCACGAGGCAGCTCTGGAAACACCATATATTTT,CASSPRGSSGNTIYF
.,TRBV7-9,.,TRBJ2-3,TGTGCCAGCAGCTCAAGGACAGAGCGCAAGGGCATAACAGATACGCAGTATTTT,CASSSRTERKGITDTQYF
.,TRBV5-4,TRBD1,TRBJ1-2,TGTGCCAGCAGCTTGGGGGACCGGACAGGGGAAGAAGAGAATGGCTACACCTTC,CASSLGDRTGEEENGYTF
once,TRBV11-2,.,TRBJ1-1,TGTGCCAGCAGCCTCCCTAGATTGAACACTGAAGCTTTCTTT,CASSLPRLNTEAFF
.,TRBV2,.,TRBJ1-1,TGTGCCAGCAGTCTCACCCCCCCCGTGGGGGGGCGGACTGAAGCTTTCTTT,CASSLTPPVGGRTEAFF
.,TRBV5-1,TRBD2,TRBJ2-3,TGCGCCAGCAGCTTGGTCGTAGTTAGCGGGGGGCCGGGGGATACGCAGTATTTT,CASSLVVVSGGPGDTQYF
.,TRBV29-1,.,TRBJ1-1,TGCAGCGTTGAGGGGGGAGACATTCCCCACCTCATTAACACTGAAGCTTTCTTT,CSVEGGDIPHLINTEAFF
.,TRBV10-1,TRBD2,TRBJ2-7,TGCGCCAGCGCTAACCCCGGGACTACCCCCTACGAGCAGTACTTC,CASANPGTTPYEQYF
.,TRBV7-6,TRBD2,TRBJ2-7,TGTGCCAGCAGCTTAGTTTCAGATGGTGTTGGTAGAAGCGGGGTATCCTACGAGCAGTACTTC,CASSLVSDGVGRSGVSYEQYF
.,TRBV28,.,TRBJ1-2,TGTGCCAGCAGTCCCACGCGGGCTGAGGGTGGCTACACCTTC,CASSPTRAEGGYTF
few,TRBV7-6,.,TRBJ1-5,TGTGCCAGCAGCCCTCATCAGGGTTCGGGCAATCAGCCCCAGCATTTT,CASSPHQGSGNQPQHF
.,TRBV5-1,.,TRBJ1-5,TGCGCCAGCAGCCAACAGGTCGGCCAGCCCCAGCATTTT,CASSQQVGQPQHF
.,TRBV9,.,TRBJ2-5,TGTGCCAGCAGTCCTGGGCGCGACCAAGAGACCCAGTACTTC,CASSPGRDQETQYF
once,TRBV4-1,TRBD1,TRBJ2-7,TGCGCCAGCAGCCAAGCCTGGCTGACAGGGCCCTCCTACGAGCAGTACTTC,CASSQAWLTGPSYEQYF
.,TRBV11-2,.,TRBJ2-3,TGTGCCAGCAGCTCCCGGTCACCGTCAGATACGCAGTATTTT,CASSSRSPSDTQYF
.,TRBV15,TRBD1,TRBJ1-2,TGTGCCACCAGCAGGGGACAGGGGAATGGCTACACCTTC,CATSRGQGNGYTF
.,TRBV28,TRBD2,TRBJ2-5,TGTGCCAGCAGTTCCCCGGCCCCGGGGAGGGAAGAGACCCAGTACTTC,CASSSPAPGREETQYF
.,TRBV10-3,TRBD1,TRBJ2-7,TGTGCCATCAGTGAGCGACAGGGGGCCCTCCTAGGCGGGCAGTACTTC,CAISERQGALLGGQYF
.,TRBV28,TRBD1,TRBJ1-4,TGTGCCAGCAGTTTAGATAAGAGTTACGTCGCAGGGGGACTGTTTTTT,CASSLDKSYVAGGLFF
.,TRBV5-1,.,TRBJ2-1,TGCGCCAGCAGCTCACCGGGTAATGAGCAGTTCTTC,CASSSPGNEQFF
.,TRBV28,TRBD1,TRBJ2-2,TGTGCCAGCAGTCCGCTCGGGACAGGGCCCACCGGGGAGCTGTTTTTT,CASSPLGTGPTGELFF
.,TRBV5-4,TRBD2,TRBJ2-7,TGTGCCAGCAGCCCCCACACTAGCGGGGGGGCTGGTGAGCAGTACTTC,CASSPHTSGGAGEQYF
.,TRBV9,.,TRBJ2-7,TGTGCCAGCAGCGTAGTTGCCAGGCCCAGGCGAGGGGAGCAGTACTTC,CASSVVARPRRGEQYF
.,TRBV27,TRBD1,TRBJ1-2,TGTGCCAGCAGCGGACAGGACGACTATGACTACACCTTC,CASSGQDDYDYTF
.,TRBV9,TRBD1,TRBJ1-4,TGTGCCAGCAGCGTAGACCCCTTGACAGGGTTGAATGAAAAACTGTTTTTT,CASSVDPLTGLNEKLFF
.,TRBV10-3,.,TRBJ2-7,TGTGCCACCACAGGGAAAGGATCCTACGAGCAGTACTTC,CATTGKGSYEQYF
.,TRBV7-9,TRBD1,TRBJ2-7,TGTGCCAGCAGCCAGCTGGGACAGTTCTACGAGCAGTACTTC,CASSQLGQFYEQYF
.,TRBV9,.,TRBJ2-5,TGTGCCAGCAGCGCAGGGACATTACAAGAGACCCAGTACTTC,CASSAGTLQETQYF
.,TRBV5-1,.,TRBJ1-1,TGCGCCAGCAGCCAGCTTAGTCGGGAGAACACTGAAGCTTTCTTT,CASSQLSRENTEAFF
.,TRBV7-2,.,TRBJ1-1,TGTGCCAGCAGCTTATTCCTAGGGCAGGGAGGGCCTGGAACTGAAGCTTTCTTT,CASSLFLGQGGPGTEAFF
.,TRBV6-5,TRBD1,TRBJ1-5,TGTGCCAGCAGGCCCGGGACAGGAGTGAATCAGCCCCAGCATTTT,CASRPGTGVNQPQHF
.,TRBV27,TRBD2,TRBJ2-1,TGTGCCAGCAGTCATTGGACTAGCGGGGGAAGCTCCTACAATGAGCAGTTCTTC,CASSHWTSGGSSYNEQFF
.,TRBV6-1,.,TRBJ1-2,TGTGCCAGCAGTGAAGTTGCAGGGGTCGGCTACACCTTC,CASSEVAGVGYTF
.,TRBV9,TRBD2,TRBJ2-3,TGTGCCACCTGGGGGGCCAGCGGGGGAGTCACAGATACGCAGTATTTT,CATWGASGGVTDTQYF
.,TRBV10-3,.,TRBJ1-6,TGTGCCATCAGTGAGGGGAGGGGCCATAATTCACCCCTCCACTTT,CAISEGRGHNSPLHF
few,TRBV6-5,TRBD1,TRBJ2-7,TGTGCCAGCAGTTACTCCGGGACAGGCTACGAGCAGTACTTC,CASSYSGTGYEQYF
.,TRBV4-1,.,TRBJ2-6,TGCGCCAGCAGCCTTGCTGGTGGGGCCCCCAACTCTGGGGCCAACGTCCTGACTTTC,CASSLAGGAPNSGANVLTF
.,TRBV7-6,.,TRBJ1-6,TGTGCCAGCAGCTCGATGCGGGGGCTCAATTCACCCCTCCACTTT,CASSSMRGLNSPLHF
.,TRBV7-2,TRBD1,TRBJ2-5,TGTGCCAGTAGCACTCGGACAGGGAAAGAGACCCAGTACTTC,CASSTRTGKETQYF
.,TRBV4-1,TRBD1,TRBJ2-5,TGCGCCAGCAGCCAACGTCCGGACAGGGGTCAAGAGACCCAGTACTTC,CASSQRPDRGQETQYF
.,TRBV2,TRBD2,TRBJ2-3,TGTGCCAGCAGTCTAGCGGGGGGAAACACAGATACGCAGTATTTT,CASSLAGGNTDTQYF
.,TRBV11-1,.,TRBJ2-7,TGTGCCAGCAGCCCGCCGGGTTCCTACGAGCAGTACTTC,CASSPPGSYEQYF
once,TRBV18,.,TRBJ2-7,TGTGCCAGCTCATCCCCCGCGGGGGCGAGCGAGCAGTACTTC,CASSSPAGASEQYF
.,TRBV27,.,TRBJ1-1,TGTGCCAGCAGAACAGGGCCAGAGGGCACTGAAGCTTTCTTT,CASRTGPEGTEAFF
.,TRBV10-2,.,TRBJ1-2,TGCGCCAGCAGTGACAGGGACTATGGCTACACCTTC,CASSDRDYGYTF
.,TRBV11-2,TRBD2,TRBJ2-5,TGTGCCAGCAGCTTGACTAGCGGGGGGCCGTACCAAGAGACCCAGTACTTC,CASSLTSGGPYQETQYF